A single sample gave rise to the 8 T cell receptor beta chains below, sequenced in a study of human T cells and chemical hapten exposure (dated by TCRdb to the early 2020s). The library was generated by RACE. The reads were generated on a NextSeq 500. TCRdb cleaned the public reads at Q25 with fastp, built clones with MiXCR and kept in-frame beta chains. Each entry is one CDR3 protein sequence, shown with its most common DNA and genes. This sample holds around 110,000 distinct CDR3 sequences; about 12% were observed only once. The leading ten clones occupy 1.2% to 1.5% of the sample. The meaning of the sample's time point label: patch test 1, 2 weeks after DPC sensitization. According to the study, the label for this sample's treatment or condition signals: therapeutic diphenylcyclopropenone sensitization with weekly scalp DPC. The sample consisted of whole blood, taken in connection with sensitization to the hapten diphenylcyclopropenone (DPC). Every receptor here comes from a woman aged 45-65 years with alopecia areata. Some clones in this sample may be carry-over from other donors' samples.

This clonotype was detected only a few times. The V call is TRBV10-1, the J call TRBJ2-5; TRBD2 aligns across 11 bases. The CDR3 is 15 residues long. CDR1 is WNHNN and CDR2 is SYGVQD in the germline V gene (reference sequence). Germline trimming cut 2 bases from V and 3 bases from J; bases unmatched to any gene: 2. The CDR3 coding sequence is TGCGCCAGCAGTGAGCAACTAGCGGGAGAAGAGACCCAGTACTTC. It translates to CASSEQLAGEETQYF.

This clonotype was observed a few times. CDR3 in amino acids: CASSPPGRTDTQYF. The CDR3 DNA follows: TGTGCCAGCAGCCCTCCAGGGCGCACAGATACGCAGTATTTT. The chain joins TRBV7-9 to TRBJ2-3; TRBD1 might be the D (5 bases). V was cut by 5 bases and J by 1 base, with 10 bases left in between. Germline V lookup: CDR1 SEHNR, CDR2 FQNEAQ (reference sequence). The CDR3 spans 14 residues.

This clonotype was observed many times. This sequence joins TRBV4-2 and TRBJ2-2, with D unclear. V dropped 6 bases and J dropped 0 bases, with 17 bases sitting between them. Germline CDR1 and CDR2: LGHNA and YNFKEQ. The CDR3 contains 17 residues. Here the CDR3 DNA reads TGTGCCAGCAGAGAGGCAGTAGGGAATTCGAACACCGGGGAGCTGTTTTTT. It specifies CASREAVGNSNTGELFF.

This clonotype has at least ten counts. V gene TRBV19 combines with J gene TRBJ2-2; no definite D call. Trimming stripped 2 bases from V and 2 bases from J, with 6 bases between. Looked up from germline, CDR1 is LNHDA and CDR2 is SQIVND (reference sequence). This CDR3 has 14 amino acids. In DNA, the CDR3 is TGTGCCAGTAGTATACGAGGCAACACCGGGGAGCTGTTTTTT. Its protein is CASSIRGNTGELFF.

V is TRBV5-1 and J is TRBJ1-3, with unresolved D. V lost 0 bases and J 2 bases, leaving 9 bases between the germline ends. Germline CDR1 SGHRS, CDR2 YFSETQ. This CDR3 region has 15 residues. The CDR3 DNA reads TGCGCCAGCAGCTTGGACGCAGCAACTGGAAACACCATATATTTT. As protein: CASSLDAATGNTIYF.

There are a few counts of this clonotype. The CDR3 is CASSLDRFGGYTF. In nucleotides, the CDR3 is TGTGCCAGCAGCTTGGACAGGTTCGGAGGCTACACCTTC. The rearrangement joins TRBV5-5 to TRBJ1-2; tentative D call: TRBD1 (5 bases). This CDR3 has 13 amino acids. The germline gives CDR1 SGHKS, CDR2 YYEKEE (reference sequence). The V and J ends lost 0 bases and 8 bases respectively, with 11 bases between them.

Concerning this clonotype itself: A much larger clone differs from this one at a single base, so this may be a read error. The genes are TRBV20-1 and TRBJ2-2, with TRBD1 matching 7 bases. The CDR3 contains 16 residues. Germline V gene sequence: CDR1 DFQATT, CDR2 SNEGSKA (reference sequence). CDR3 residues: CSARDRDSQNTGVLFF. In nucleotides, the CDR3 is TGCAGTGCTAGAGATCGGGACAGTCAGAACACCGGGGTGCTGTTTTTT.

The chain has TRBV6-2 or TRBV6-3 and TRBJ2-1; 9 nucleotides match TRBD2. The germline gives CDR1 MNHEY, CDR2 SVGEGT. The junction had 7 bases not matched to a gene; V was cut back by 4 bases and J by 6 bases. The CDR3 loop spans 15 amino acids. As DNA, the CDR3 is TGTGCCAGCAGTTTGGATAGCGGGAGCACCAATGAGCAGTTCTTC. The encoded protein is CASSLDSGSTNEQFF.